This passage covers 29 T cell receptor beta chains from one sample sequenced in a study of shared clonotypes between healthy human individuals. The method was immunoSEQ multiplex PCR; TCRdb's version includes in-frame clones alone and lacks a portion of them. The top ten clones hold 0.39% of a sample with about 2.3 million clones, approximately 93% of them seen once. The sequencing sample was made of naive CD4+ T cells from PBMCs. Described subset: CD45RA+ positively selected. The source of these receptors is a young man in good health. Some clones in this sample may be carry-over from other donors' samples.

The chain uses TRBV7-2 and TRBJ2-5; 10 positions match TRBD2. Unmatched junction bases numbered 12, after V lost 5 bases and J lost 6 bases. This CDR3 region has 16 residues. Germline V gene lookup returns CDR1 SGHTA and CDR2 FQGNSA. CDR3: CASSRGLAGVEKTQYF. CDR3 sequence (DNA): TGTGCCAGCAGCCGAGGCCTAGCGGGAGTTGAAAAGACCCAGTACTTC.

A note on this clone: The same CDR3 arises from other DNA sequences in this sample as well. The rearrangement uses TRBV28 and TRBJ2-1; no clear D gene. Germline loops: CDR1 MDHEN, CDR2 SYDVKM. This CDR3 is built from 11 residues. The germline V and J ends were trimmed by 3 bases and 9 bases, with 6 bases remaining between them. The DNA for the CDR3 is TGTGCCAGCAGTTTTCGGGCTGAGCAGTTCTTC. The encoded protein is CASSFRAEQFF.

The genes are TRBV19 and TRBJ1-1; D is unresolved. V dropped 3 bases and J dropped 4 bases, with 9 bases sitting between them. CDR1 LNHDA and CDR2 SQIVND come from the germline V gene (reference sequence). The CDR3 covers 13 residues. The CDR3 nucleotides are TGTGCCAGTAGTATCGTACGGGCCACTGAAGCTTTCTTT. The encoded protein is CASSIVRATEAFF. The full variable domain, its missing parts supplied by reference TRBV19 and TRBJ1-1, is DGGITQSPKYLFRKEGQNVTLSCEQNLNHDAMYWYRQDPGQGLRLIYYSQIVNDFQKGDIAEGYSVSREKKESFPLTVTSAQKNPTAFYLCASSIVRATEAFFGQGTRLTVV.

The V call is TRBV11-2, the J call TRBJ2-2; 11 bases match TRBD2. Germline loops: CDR1 SGHAT, CDR2 FQNNGV. The length of the CDR3 is 16 residues. V was clipped by 0 bases and J by 8 bases; unmatched bases: 5. The CDR3 here is CASSLELAGDRGELFF. The CDR3 DNA sequence: TGTGCCAGCAGCTTAGAACTAGCGGGAGATAGGGGGGAGCTGTTTTTT. Looking up the rest from reference TRBV11-2 and TRBJ2-2 gives the full variable domain: EAGVAQSPRYKIIEKRQSVAFWCNPISGHATLYWYQQILGQGPKLLIQFQNNGVVDDSQLPKDRFSAERLKGVDSTLKIQPAKLEDSAVYLCASSLELAGDRGELFFGEGSRLTVL.

This chain connects TRBV7-2 to TRBJ2-4; 10 nucleotides agree with TRBD2. CDR1 is SGHTA and CDR2 is FQGNSA in the germline V gene. This CDR3 comprises 18 residues. Trimming took 2 bases from V and 1 from J; bases not matched to a gene: 8. Written as DNA, the CDR3 is TGTGCCAGCAGCTTACATCGCGGTAGCGGGAGGGCCAAAAACATTCAGTACTTC. Translated, it gives CASSLHRGSGRAKNIQYF.

This sequence joins TRBV5-1 and TRBJ2-6; D is perhaps TRBD2 (5 bases). The CDR3 is 16 amino acids. The V gene's germline CDR1 is SGHRS and CDR2 YFSETQ. The V and J ends lost 3 bases and 1 base respectively, with 11 bases between them. CDR3 sequence (DNA): TGCGCCAGCAGCTCATCGACTACATCTGGGGCCAACGTCCTGACTTTC. As protein: CASSSSTTSGANVLTF.

The CDR3 DNA reads as TGTGCCAGCACCCCCGGGGCTAGCGGAACCTACGAGCAGTACTTC. Amino acid sequence: CASTPGASGTYEQYF. The V call is TRBV28, the J call TRBJ2-7; 7 bases align to TRBD2. The CDR3 length is 15 residues. Germline V gene sequence: CDR1 MDHEN, CDR2 SYDVKM. J was trimmed by 2 bases and V by 7 bases; bases with no gene match: 11.

The chain links TRBV19 to TRBJ2-7; 7 bases fit TRBD1. Germline V gives CDR1 LNHDA, CDR2 SQIVND (reference sequence). The V segment lost 5 bases and the J segment 7 bases; nucleotides outside the gene matches: 8. The CDR3 runs to 13 residues. CDR3 loop: CASSEAGGREQYF. The CDR3 nucleotides are TGTGCCAGTAGTGAGGCAGGGGGTAGGGAGCAGTACTTC.

The gene calls are TRBV9 and TRBJ1-1; 10 bases fit TRBD1. This CDR3 has 16 amino acids. With 2 bases clipped from V and 1 base from J, the junction kept 5 bases outside the gene matches. The germline CDR1 and CDR2 sequences are SGDLS and YYNGEE. The CDR3 DNA follows: TGTGCCAGCAGCGTGGGACAGGGGAGACCGAACACTGAAGCTTTCTTT. This translates into CASSVGQGRPNTEAFF.

The V call is TRBV10-3, the J call TRBJ2-7, with D tentatively TRBD1 (5 bases). The CDR3 totals 13 residues. Germline values: CDR1 ENHRY, CDR2 SYGVKD. The germline V and J ends were trimmed by 6 bases and 2 bases, with 11 bases remaining between them. CDR3 nucleotide sequence: TGTGCCATCAGCGCGACAGAGCCCTACGAGCAGTACTTC. Its protein is CAISATEPYEQYF.

The V and J genes are TRBV4-3 and TRBJ2-1; 12 nucleotides align to TRBD2. This CDR3 has 20 residues. Germline V gives CDR1 LGHNA, CDR2 YSLEER. The V segment lost 3 bases and the J segment 0 bases; nucleotides outside the gene matches: 12. CDR3 sequence (DNA): TGCGCCAGCAGCCAGAGGGGGACTAGCGGGCTTTACCGCTCCTACAATGAGCAGTTCTTC. Amino acid sequence: CASSQRGTSGLYRSYNEQFF.

The chain uses TRBV19 and TRBJ2-7, with D unresolved. V dropped 7 bases and J dropped 6 bases, with 16 bases sitting between them. This CDR3 comprises 13 residues. Looked up from germline, CDR1 is LNHDA and CDR2 is SQIVND (reference sequence). The CDR3 nucleotides are TGTGCCAGTATAAGGGCGAGCCGCGGCGAGCAGTACTTC. This translates into CASIRASRGEQYF.

This rearrangement joins TRBV27 to TRBJ2-7; TRBD2 aligns across 12 bases. Germline-derived CDR1 and CDR2 are MNHEY and SMNVEV (reference sequence). The length of the CDR3 is 17 residues. The trim removed 2 bases at V and 4 bases at J, leaving 9 bases unmatched. The CDR3 DNA reads TGTGCCAGCAGTTTAAGGCTAGCGGGAGGGAACGATTACGAGCAGTACTTC. It encodes CASSLRLAGGNDYEQYF.

The chain's CDR3 is CASSRIGQGGEQFF. Here the CDR3 DNA reads TGTGCCAGCAGCCGTATCGGACAGGGAGGCGAGCAGTTCTTC. The chain has TRBV11-3 and TRBJ2-1; TRBD1 matches at 8 bases. The germline CDR1 and CDR2 sequences are SGHNT and YENEEA. The CDR3 length is 14 residues. J lost 10 bases, V lost 5 bases, and 10 bases had no gene match.

V is TRBV9 and J is TRBJ1-2; 9 bases line up with TRBD1. Germline CDR1 SGDLS, CDR2 YYNGEE. There are 16 residues in the CDR3. V lost 0 bases to trimming and J lost 1 base; unmatched junction nucleotides: 4. This CDR3 reads CASSVGGTGYNYGYTF. The CDR3 DNA reads TGTGCCAGCAGCGTAGGTGGGACAGGGTATAACTATGGCTACACCTTC. The complete variable domain, with remaining parts taken from reference TRBV9 and TRBJ1-2, reads DSGVTQTPKHLITATGQRVTLRCSPRSGDLSVYWYQQSLDQGLQFLIQYYNGEERAKGNILERFSAQQFPDLHSELNLSSLELGDSALYFCASSVGGTGYNYGYTFGSGTRLTVV.

J is TRBJ2-1 and V is TRBV7-9, with TRBD2 as a possible D gene (5 bases). Germline-derived CDR1 and CDR2 are SEHNR and FQNEAQ (reference sequence). This CDR3 is 14 amino acids long. V was shortened by 6 bases and J by 4 bases, with 13 bases between the two germline ends. The chain's CDR3 is CASRKDSSYNEQFF. The DNA of the CDR3 is TGTGCCAGCAGGAAGGACTCCTCATACAATGAGCAGTTCTTC.

The rearrangement joins TRBV5-4 to TRBJ2-7; D unclear. This CDR3 has 13 residues. The V gene lost 4 bases and the J gene lost 7 bases, with 15 bases spanning the gap. Per germline, CDR1 SGHNT and CDR2 YYREEE (reference sequence). This CDR3 reads CASSRASSREQYF. Written as DNA, the CDR3 is TGTGCCAGCAGCAGAGCGAGCTCGCGGGAGCAGTACTTC.

This rearrangement joins TRBV6-1 to TRBJ1-4; 12 nucleotides agree with TRBD1. Germline assignment: CDR1 MNHNS and CDR2 SASEGT. This CDR3 contains 14 residues. V was clipped by 7 bases and J by 7 bases; unmatched bases: 4. CDR3 sequence: CASIGTGGGEKLFF. The CDR3 DNA reads TGTGCCAGCATAGGGACAGGGGGCGGTGAAAAACTGTTTTTT.

The chain is built from TRBV9 and TRBJ2-6, with D possibly TRBD1 on 5 matching bases. The CDR3 runs to 17 residues. Germline CDR1 and CDR2: SGDLS and YYNGEE. Between the trimmed V and J ends, which lost 0 bases and 2 bases, there was a span of 12 bases. In nucleotides, the CDR3 is TGTGCCAGCAGCGTAGGTGCAGGGTATACTGGGGCCAACGTCCTGACTTTC. It encodes CASSVGAGYTGANVLTF.

The CDR3 is CASGITGANVLTF. The CDR3 DNA is TGCGCCTCGGGGATCACTGGGGCCAACGTCCTGACTTTC. The chain has TRBV5-1 and TRBJ2-6; D is perhaps TRBD2 (5 bases). Trimming stripped 10 bases from V and 2 bases from J, with 10 bases between. Germline V gives CDR1 SGHRS, CDR2 YFSETQ. This CDR3 has 13 residues.

This clone was seen a handful of times. The same CDR3 can be traced to other DNA sequences in this sample. The chain has TRBV18 and TRBJ2-2; D unresolved. The V end was cut by 1 base, the J end by 4 bases, with 1 base between. The CDR3 totals 12 residues. CDR1 is KGHSH and CDR2 is LQKENI in the germline V gene. As DNA, the CDR3 is TGTGCCAGCTCACCACGCACCGGGGAGCTGTTTTTT. The encoded protein is CASSPRTGELFF.

The gene calls are TRBV5-6 and TRBJ1-1; 7 bases are shared with TRBD1. The J segment lost 1 base and the V segment lost 1 base, leaving 4 bases of the junction unmatched. The CDR3 loop spans 15 amino acids. Germline CDR1 reads SGHDT; CDR2 reads YYEEEE. The CDR3 here is CASSLTGDWNTEAFF. DNA for the CDR3: TGTGCCAGCAGCTTGACAGGGGATTGGAACACTGAAGCTTTCTTT.

In DNA form, the CDR3 reads TGTGCCAGCAGTTACGGCCCAGGGGGCTCTGGCTACACCTTC. Protein: CASSYGPGGSGYTF. J is TRBJ1-2 and V is TRBV6-6, with 8 bases fitting TRBD1. The trim removed 2 bases at V and 7 bases at J, leaving 6 bases unmatched. Germline assignment: CDR1 MNHNY and CDR2 SVGAGI (reference sequence). The CDR3 runs to 14 residues.

This chain connects TRBV5-1 to TRBJ2-7; D is possibly TRBD1 or TRBD2 (5 bases each). This CDR3 is 14 amino acids long. Looked up from germline, CDR1 is SGHRS and CDR2 is YFSETQ. V was cut by 1 base and J by 5 bases, with 13 bases left in between. In nucleotides, the CDR3 is TGCGCCAGCAGCTTGTTTGGCAGGGAGAACGAGCAGTACTTC. It is translated as CASSLFGRENEQYF.

This sequence joins TRBV7-9 and TRBJ2-2; TRBD1 matches at 7 bases. The germline V gene encodes CDR1 SEHNR and CDR2 FQNEAQ (reference sequence). Trimming cost V 2 bases and J 4 bases; bases outside gene matches: 7. The CDR3 runs to 16 residues. As DNA, the CDR3 is TGTGCCAGCAGCTTATATCTCGGGACAGCCACCGGGGAGCTGTTTTTT. This translates into CASSLYLGTATGELFF.

The gene calls are TRBV5-1 and TRBJ2-1; 8 bases line up with TRBD2. The V gene's germline CDR1 is SGHRS and CDR2 YFSETQ. Trimming took 1 base from V and 4 from J; bases not matched to a gene: 13. The CDR3 spans 18 residues. The CDR3 bases are TGCGCCAGCAGCTTGACTAGCGGAGCCCTTGTAGTATACAATGAGCAGTTCTTC. Its translation is CASSLTSGALVVYNEQFF.

The chain employs TRBV29-1 and TRBJ2-7; D is unclear. Germline V CDR1 and CDR2: SQVTM, ANQGSEA. The CDR3 has 13 residues. V was cut by 2 bases and J by 4 bases, with 12 bases left in between. As DNA, the CDR3 is TGCAGCGTTGAAATTGGAGTAAGGTACGAGCAGTACTTC. Translated, it gives CSVEIGVRYEQYF.

V is TRBV12-2 and J is TRBJ1-5. TRBV12-2 is annotated as a pseudogene. The CDR3 has 18 amino acids. Here the CDR3 DNA reads TGTGCAAGTCGCTTAGTACCCCAGGGAGACGGGGTGGCTCAGCCCCAGCATTTT. It encodes CASRLVPQGDGVAQPQHF.

This chain uses TRBV5-8 with TRBJ2-6; 7 positions agree with TRBD2. The junction had 7 bases not matched to a gene; V was cut back by 0 bases and J by 4 bases. This CDR3 has 17 residues. Germline CDR1 and CDR2: SGHTS and YDEGEE. The CDR3 region has the DNA TGTGCCAGCAGCTTGGCTAGCGGAGGGTTCGGGGCCAACGTCCTGACTTTC. This codes for CASSLASGGFGANVLTF.